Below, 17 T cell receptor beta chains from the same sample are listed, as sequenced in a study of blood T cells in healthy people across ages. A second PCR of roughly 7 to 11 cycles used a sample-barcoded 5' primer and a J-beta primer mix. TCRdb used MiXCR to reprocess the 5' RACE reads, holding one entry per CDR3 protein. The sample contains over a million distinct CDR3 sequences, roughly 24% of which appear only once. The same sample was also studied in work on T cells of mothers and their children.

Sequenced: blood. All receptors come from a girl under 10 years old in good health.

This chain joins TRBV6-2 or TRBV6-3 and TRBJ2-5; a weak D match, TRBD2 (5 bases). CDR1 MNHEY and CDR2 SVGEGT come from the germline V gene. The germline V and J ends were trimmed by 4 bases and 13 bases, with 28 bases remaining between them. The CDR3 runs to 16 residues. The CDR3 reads CASSSPPGLNPYPGYF. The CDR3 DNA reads TGTGCCAGCAGTTCCCCGCCCGGACTGAATCCGTACCCTGGGTACTTC.

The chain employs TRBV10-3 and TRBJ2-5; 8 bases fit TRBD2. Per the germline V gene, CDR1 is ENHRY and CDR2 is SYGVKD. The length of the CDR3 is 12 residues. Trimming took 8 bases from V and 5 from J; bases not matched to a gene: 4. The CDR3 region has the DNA TGTGCCATCTGGAGCGGGGGCGAGACCCAGTACTTC. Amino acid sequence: CAIWSGGETQYF.

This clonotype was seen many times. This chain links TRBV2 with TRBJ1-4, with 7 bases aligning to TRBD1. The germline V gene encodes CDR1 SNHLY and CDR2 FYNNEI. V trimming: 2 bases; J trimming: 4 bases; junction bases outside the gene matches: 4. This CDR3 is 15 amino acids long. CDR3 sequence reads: CASSESGQLNEKLFF. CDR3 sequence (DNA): TGTGCCAGCAGTGAATCGGGACAGCTTAATGAAAAACTGTTTTTT.

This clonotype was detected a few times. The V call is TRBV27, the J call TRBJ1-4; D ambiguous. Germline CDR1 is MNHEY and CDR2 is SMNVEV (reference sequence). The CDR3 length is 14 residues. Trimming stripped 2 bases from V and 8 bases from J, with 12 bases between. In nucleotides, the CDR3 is TGTGCCAGCAGTTTAGGACCAGCAAGAGAAAAACTGTTTTTT. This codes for CASSLGPAREKLFF. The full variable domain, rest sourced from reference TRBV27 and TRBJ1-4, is EAQVTQNPRYLITVTGKKLTVTCSQNMNHEYMSWYRQDPGLGLRQIYYSMNVEVTDKGDVPEGYKVSRKEKRNFPLILESPSPNQTSLYFCASSLGPAREKLFFGSGTQLSVL.

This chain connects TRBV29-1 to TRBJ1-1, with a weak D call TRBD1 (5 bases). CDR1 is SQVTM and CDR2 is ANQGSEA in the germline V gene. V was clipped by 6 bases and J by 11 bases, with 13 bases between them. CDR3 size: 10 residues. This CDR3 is CSVGERAAFF. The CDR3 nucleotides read TGCAGCGTGGGGGAGAGGGCGGCTTTCTTT.

DNA of the CDR3: TGTGCCAGCAGCCAAGATCTGGTTTACACAGATACGCAGTATTTT. As protein: CASSQDLVYTDTQYF. This sequence joins TRBV3-1 and TRBJ2-3; D is unresolved. There are 15 residues in the CDR3. Trimming took off 0 bases at V and 2 bases at J, with 9 bases between the two ends. The germline V gene encodes CDR1 LGHDT and CDR2 YNNKEL (reference sequence).

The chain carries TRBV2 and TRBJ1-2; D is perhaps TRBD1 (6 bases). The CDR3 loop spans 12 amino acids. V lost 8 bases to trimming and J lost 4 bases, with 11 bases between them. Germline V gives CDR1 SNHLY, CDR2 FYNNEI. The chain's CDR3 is CASQDSLYGYTF. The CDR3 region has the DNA TGTGCCAGCCAGGACAGCCTCTATGGCTACACCTTC.

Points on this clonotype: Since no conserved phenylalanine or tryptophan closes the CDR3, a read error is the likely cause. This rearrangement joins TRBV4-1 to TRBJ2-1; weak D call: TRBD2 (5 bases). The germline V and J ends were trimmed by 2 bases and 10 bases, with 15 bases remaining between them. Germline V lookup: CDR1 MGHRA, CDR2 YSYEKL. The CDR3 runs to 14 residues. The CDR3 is CASSQYVRGSEQFL. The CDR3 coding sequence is TGCGCCAGCAGCCAATATGTGCGTGGGAGCGAGCAGTTCCTC.

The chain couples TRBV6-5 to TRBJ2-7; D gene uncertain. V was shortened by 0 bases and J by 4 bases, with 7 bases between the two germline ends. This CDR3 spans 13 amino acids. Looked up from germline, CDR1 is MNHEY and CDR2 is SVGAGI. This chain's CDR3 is CASSYSMGYEQYF. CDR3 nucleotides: TGTGCCAGCAGTTACTCGATGGGGTACGAGCAGTACTTC.

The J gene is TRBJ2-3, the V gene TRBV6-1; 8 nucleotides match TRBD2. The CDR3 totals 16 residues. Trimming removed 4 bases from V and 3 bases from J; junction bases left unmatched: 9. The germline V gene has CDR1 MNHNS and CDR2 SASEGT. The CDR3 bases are TGTGCCAGCAGTGCTAAAGCGGGGGTTGGGACAGATACGCAGTATTTT. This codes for CASSAKAGVGTDTQYF.

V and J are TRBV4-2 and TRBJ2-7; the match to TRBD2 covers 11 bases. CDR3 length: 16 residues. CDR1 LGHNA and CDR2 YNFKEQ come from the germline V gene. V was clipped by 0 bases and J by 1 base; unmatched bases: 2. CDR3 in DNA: TGTGCCAGCAGCCAAGAGACTAGCGGGGAATCCTACGAGCAGTACTTC. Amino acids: CASSQETSGESYEQYF.

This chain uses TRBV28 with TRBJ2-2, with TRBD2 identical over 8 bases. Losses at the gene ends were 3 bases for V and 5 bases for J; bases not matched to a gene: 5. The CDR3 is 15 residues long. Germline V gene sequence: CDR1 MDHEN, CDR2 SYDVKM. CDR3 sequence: CASSFGGGRTGELFF. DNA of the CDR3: TGTGCCAGCAGTTTCGGTGGCGGGAGGACCGGGGAGCTGTTTTTT.

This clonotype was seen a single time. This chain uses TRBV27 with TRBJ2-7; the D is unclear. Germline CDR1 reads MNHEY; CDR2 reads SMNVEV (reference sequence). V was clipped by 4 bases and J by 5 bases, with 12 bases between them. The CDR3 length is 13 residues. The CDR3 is CASSYVVSNEQYF. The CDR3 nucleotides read TGTGCCAGCAGTTACGTAGTCAGCAACGAGCAGTACTTC.

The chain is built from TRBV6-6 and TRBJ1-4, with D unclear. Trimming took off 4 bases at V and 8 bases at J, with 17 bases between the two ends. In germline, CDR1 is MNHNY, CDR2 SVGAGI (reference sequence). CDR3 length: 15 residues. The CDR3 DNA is TGTGCCAGCAGTTCTAGGCGAACGTCGGGGGAAAAACTGTTTTTT. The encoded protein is CASSSRRTSGEKLFF.

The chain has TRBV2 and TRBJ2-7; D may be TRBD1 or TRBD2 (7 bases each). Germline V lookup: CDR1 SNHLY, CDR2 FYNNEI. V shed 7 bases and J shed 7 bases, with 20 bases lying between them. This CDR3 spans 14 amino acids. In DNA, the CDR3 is TGTGCCAGCACGGGGGGACAGACCCTCAGGGAGCAGTACTTC. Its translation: CASTGGQTLREQYF.

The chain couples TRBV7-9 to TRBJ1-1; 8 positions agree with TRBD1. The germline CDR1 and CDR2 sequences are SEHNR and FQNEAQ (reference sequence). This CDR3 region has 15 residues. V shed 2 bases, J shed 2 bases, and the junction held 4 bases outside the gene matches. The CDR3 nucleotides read TGTGCCAGCAGCTTACAAACAGGGGGAAACACTGAAGCTTTCTTT. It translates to CASSLQTGGNTEAFF.

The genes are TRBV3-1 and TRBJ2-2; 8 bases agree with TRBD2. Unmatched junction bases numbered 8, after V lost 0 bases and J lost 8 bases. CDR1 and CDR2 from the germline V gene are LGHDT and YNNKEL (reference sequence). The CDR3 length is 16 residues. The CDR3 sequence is CASSQEPAGASGELFF. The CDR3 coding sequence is TGTGCCAGCAGCCAAGAACCAGCGGGAGCATCTGGGGAGCTGTTTTTT. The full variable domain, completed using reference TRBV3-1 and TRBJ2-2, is DTAVSQTPKYLVTQMGNDKSIKCEQNLGHDTMYWYKQDSKKFLKIMFSYNNKELIINETVPNRFSPKSPDKAHLNLHINSLELGDSAVYFCASSQEPAGASGELFFGEGSRLTVL.